This T cell receptor beta chain comes out of a study of blood T cell repertoires in COVID-19. At the level of the study: In each case, the material was cDNA or gDNA derived from T cells, B-cell-depleted T cells, or PBMCs.

Generated by immunoSEQ multiplex PCR, the TCRdb table keeps only in-frame clones and is missing some. The top ten hold roughly 8.7% of the sample, which has roughly 190,000 clones, 70% to 80% seen once. The CDR3 has 15 amino acids. The V gene's germline CDR1 is SGHNT and CDR2 YYREEE (reference sequence). Trimming cost V 4 bases and J 7 bases; bases outside gene matches: 6. Sequences were obtained from peripheral blood. The receptor's source is a woman in her 50s with active or convalescent COVID-19. The chain is built from TRBV5-4 and TRBJ2-1, with 12 nucleotides matching TRBD2. The CDR3 DNA follows: TGTGCCAGCAGCCCGAGACTAGCGGGGGTTAATGAGCAGTTCTTC. It encodes CASSPRLAGVNEQFF.